The rows below give T cell receptor beta chains drawn from one sample of a study of cytomegalovirus exposure and HLA in healthy donors. Profiled with immunoSEQ multiplex PCR; TCRdb holds only in-frame clones, not every one. The data contain around 59,000 clones, roughly 80% of them singletons. The specimen sequenced was PBMCs. These receptors originate from a human donor in good health. The CDR3 runs from the conserved cysteine through the conserved F or W. The D gene is left open where the match is weak. Part of the rows lack a size; the others show once, few, many or a class for expanded clones.

CDR3nt,CDR3aa,v_gene,abundance,j_gene,d_gene
TGTGCCAGCAGCTTGGGAGCTCCGGGTAGGGCTGTTTCCTACGAGCAGTACTTC,CASSLGAPGRAVSYEQYF,TRBV7-2,-,TRBJ2-7,-
TGTGCGACAGGGGGCAATCAGCCCCAGCATTTT,CATGGNQPQHF,TRBV19,-,TRBJ1-5,TRBD1
TGCGCCAGCAGCCAAGATCTGGGCCAGGGGGCTTACGAGCAGTACTTC,CASSQDLGQGAYEQYF,TRBV4-3,-,TRBJ2-7,TRBD1
TGTGCCAGCAGCTTAGAGGACAGCCAGAGCTCCTACGAGCAGTACTTC,CASSLEDSQSSYEQYF,TRBV7-8,-,TRBJ2-7,-
TGTGCCAGCCGGGGACAGGGGGACTACAAGCAGTACTTC,CASRGQGDYKQYF,TRBV5-5,-,TRBJ2-7,TRBD1
TGTGCCAGTAGTAGGACGGGGAGCTCCTACAATGAGCAGTTCTTC,CASSRTGSSYNEQFF,TRBV19,-,TRBJ2-1,-
TGTGCCAGCAGCTTAGGGACAAGCACCTACGAGCAGTACTTC,CASSLGTSTYEQYF,TRBV11-1,-,TRBJ2-7,-
TGCGCCAGCAGCCAAGATACCGGGAAAGAGACCCAGTACTTC,CASSQDTGKETQYF,TRBV4-3,-,TRBJ2-5,-
TGTGCCAGCTCACCACCCCCGGGGGGCCAGCGGAATGAGCAGTTCTTC,CASSPPPGGQRNEQFF,TRBV18,-,TRBJ2-1,-
TGTGCCAGCAGCGAAGACAGGTGGGCCTCGAACACTGAAGCTTTCTTT,CASSEDRWASNTEAFF,TRBV9,once,TRBJ1-1,-
TGTGCCAGCACCAACGGAAGGTCTGGGGCCCGTTATGGCTACACCTTC,CASTNGRSGARYGYTF,TRBV28,-,TRBJ1-2,-
TGTGCCAGTAGGGGACACTACAATGAGCAGTTCTTC,CASRGHYNEQFF,TRBV19,-,TRBJ2-1,-
TGTGCCAGTAGTAAGGGGGCGCACACCGGGGAGCTGTTTTTT,CASSKGAHTGELFF,TRBV19,-,TRBJ2-2,TRBD1
TGTGCCAGCAGTCTAGGACAGGGAGCCTATAATTCACCCCTCCACTTT,CASSLGQGAYNSPLHF,TRBV27,-,TRBJ1-6,TRBD1
TGTGCCAGCAGCTTAGAGCGGGGGGGCAGATACTACGAGCAGTACTTC,CASSLERGGRYYEQYF,TRBV11-2,-,TRBJ2-7,TRBD2
TGTGCCAGCTTCATTAGGGGACTGTACCTCCACGAGCAGTACTTC,CASFIRGLYLHEQYF,TRBV5-6,-,TRBJ2-7,-
TGTGCCAGCAGCCAAGACGCGACAGGGTTAAATGAAAAACTGTTTTTT,CASSQDATGLNEKLFF,TRBV7-9,-,TRBJ1-4,TRBD1
TGTGCCAGCGCCCCGGGGTTTTCGAGAAGTCAGCCCCAGCATTTT,CASAPGFSRSQPQHF,TRBV6-6,-,TRBJ1-5,-
TGTGCCAGCAGTGAACAACGAGCGTATAATTCACCCCTCCACTTT,CASSEQRAYNSPLHF,TRBV6-4,-,TRBJ1-6,-
TGTGCCAGCAGCCCACGGACGATGGGGGGAACTTATCATGGCTACACCTTC,CASSPRTMGGTYHGYTF,TRBV5-4,-,TRBJ1-2,-
TGCGCCAGCAGCCAAGGCAGGGCTGGCAGGCTGACTGGAGAGCAGTACTTC,CASSQGRAGRLTGEQYF,TRBV4-1,few,TRBJ2-5,-
TGTGCCAGCAGCGTGAGAGAGACCCAGTACTTC,CASSVRETQYF,TRBV5-6,-,TRBJ2-5,-
TGTGCCAGCAGCGTATCCTACGAGCAGTACTTC,CASSVSYEQYF,TRBV9,-,TRBJ2-7,-
TGTGCCAGCAGCTTAAGAGGGCAATTCCCCCTGGATACGCAGTATTTT,CASSLRGQFPLDTQYF,TRBV7-2,-,TRBJ2-3,-
TGCGCCAGCAGCCATCAGATACAGCCATTCGTTGCAACTAATGAAAAACTGTTTTTT,CASSHQIQPFVATNEKLFF,TRBV4-1,few,TRBJ1-4,-
TGTGCCAGCAGACCTCCCCGCGGAGGGCAAGAGACCCAGTACTTC,CASRPPRGGQETQYF,TRBV7-9,-,TRBJ2-5,-
TGTGCCAGCAGTGCATCCGGGACACGGGCCTACGAGCAGTACTTC,CASSASGTRAYEQYF,TRBV28,-,TRBJ2-7,-
TGCGCCAGCAGCCAACCGGGACAGGGAACCTACGAGCAGTACTTC,CASSQPGQGTYEQYF,TRBV4-1,-,TRBJ2-7,TRBD1